This TCR beta chain appears in the sequencing data of a study of T cells in tuberculosis. Study-level information: Sequenced TCRs come from CD1B-GMM tetramer-binding T cells. Broader study findings: A GMM-specific repertoire classifier reached roughly 87% accuracy, AUROC more than 0.8. Active tuberculosis alpha repertoires lay closer to GMM-specific TCRs than controls'.

Concerning this clone: The antigen is unknown.

Tuberculin skin test and IGRA determined adolescents' latent tuberculosis status at entry. Germline CDR1 LNHDA, CDR2 SQIVND (reference sequence). V shed 3 bases, J shed 5 bases, and the junction held 5 bases outside the gene matches. The CDR3 sequence is 15 residues long. This table comes from immunoSEQ multiplex PCR, and its TCRdb copy is limited to in-frame clones, with some not included. The table lists around 29,000 clones, approximately 95% of them singletons, with around 4.7% in the top ten. The source material was PBMCs. The sequence came from a donor aged 10-30 years with latent tuberculosis or without tuberculosis infection. The chain carries TRBV19 and TRBJ2-1; 9 bases are shared with TRBD2. The CDR3 spells CASSMSLAGNNEQFF. The CDR3 bases are TGTGCCAGTAGTATGTCGCTAGCGGGGAACAATGAGCAGTTCTTC.